The 7 T cell receptor gamma chains presented below share a single source sample, sequenced in a study of Vδ1+ human thymocytes. Study-wide results and limits: Highly polyclonal TRG and TRD repertoires with Gaussian CDR3 length distributions appeared in thymus.

The antigens of these receptors remain unknown. Extracted RNA was reverse transcribed into cDNA. CDR3 amplicons came from multiplex PCR with pooled V-gene forward and constant-region reverse primers. TCRdb reran clone calling via CATT on the multiplex PCR reads. The sample records about 22,000 gamma-chain clones, about 13% being singletons. Sequences were obtained from Vdelta1+ gamma-delta thymocytes from the thymus. Regarding subset: FACS-sorted CD3+ TCRalphabeta- TCRVdelta1+ TCRVdelta2- thymocytes. The receptor source for this set is a child in the first two years of life who had congenital heart surgery.

Notes on this clone: Other DNA sequences in this specimen translate into the identical CDR3. This rearrangement joins TRGV9 to TRGJ1 or TRGJ2. CDR1 and CDR2 (germline): GITISATS, ISYDGTV (reference sequence). The CDR3 length is 11 residues. J was trimmed by 8 bases and V by 4 bases; bases with no gene match: 5. In nucleotides, the CDR3 is TGTGCCTTGTGGGAAGTTAATAAGAAACTCTTT. Encoded protein: CALWEVNKKLF.

The chain links TRGV4 to TRGJ1 or TRGJ2. Trimming removed 6 bases from V and 7 bases from J; junction bases left unmatched: 9. The CDR3 covers 12 residues. Looked up from germline, CDR1 is EGSTGY and CDR2 is YDSYTSSV. The CDR3 here is CATWNLEYKKLF. CDR3 sequence (DNA): TGTGCCACCTGGAATTTGGAGTATAAGAAACTCTTT.

The chain employs TRGV5 and TRGJ1 or TRGJ2. The CDR3 is made up of 13 amino acids. With 2 bases clipped from V and 5 bases from J, the junction kept 6 bases outside the gene matches. CDR1 is VINAFY and CDR2 is YDVSNSKD in the germline V gene. The DNA for the CDR3 is TGTGCCACCTGGGACACGGCAGATTATAAGAAACTCTTT. It translates to CATWDTADYKKLF.

J is TRGJ1 or TRGJ2 and V is TRGV8. Germline loops: CDR1 VENAVY, CDR2 YDSYNSRV. The CDR3 is 14 residues long. V lost 4 bases to trimming and J lost 6 bases; unmatched junction nucleotides: 12. The CDR3 here is CATWDRHPPYKKLF. The CDR3 DNA is TGTGCCACCTGGGACAGGCATCCCCCTTATAAGAAACTCTTT.

This clone came up a few times. V usage is TRGV3 and J usage is TRGJ1 or TRGJ2. With V trimmed by 1 base and J by 10 bases, 4 bases remained unmatched. CDR3 length equals 11 residues. Per the germline V gene, CDR1 is VTNTFY and CDR2 is YDVSTARD (reference sequence). The CDR3 coding sequence is TGTGCCACCTGGGACAGTACAAAGAAACTCTTT. This codes for CATWDSTKKLF.

This clone appeared a few times. The rearrangement uses TRGV3 and TRGJ1 or TRGJ2. V was pared by 0 bases and J by 8 bases, with 7 bases of the junction left unmatched. CDR3 size: 13 residues. Germline assignment: CDR1 VTNTFY and CDR2 YDVSTARD (reference sequence). The CDR3 DNA sequence: TGTGCCACCTGGGACAGGCGGTATCATAAGAAACTCTTT. Protein: CATWDRRYHKKLF.

In its sample, this clone is medium-sized (0.01 to 0.1%). J is TRGJP2 and V is TRGV8. CDR3 size: 12 residues. The germline V gene encodes CDR1 VENAVY and CDR2 YDSYNSRV. The V segment lost 5 bases and the J segment 3 bases; nucleotides outside the gene matches: 0. The CDR3 loop reads CATWGSDWIKTF. The CDR3 bases are TGTGCCACCTGGGGTAGTGATTGGATCAAGACGTTT.